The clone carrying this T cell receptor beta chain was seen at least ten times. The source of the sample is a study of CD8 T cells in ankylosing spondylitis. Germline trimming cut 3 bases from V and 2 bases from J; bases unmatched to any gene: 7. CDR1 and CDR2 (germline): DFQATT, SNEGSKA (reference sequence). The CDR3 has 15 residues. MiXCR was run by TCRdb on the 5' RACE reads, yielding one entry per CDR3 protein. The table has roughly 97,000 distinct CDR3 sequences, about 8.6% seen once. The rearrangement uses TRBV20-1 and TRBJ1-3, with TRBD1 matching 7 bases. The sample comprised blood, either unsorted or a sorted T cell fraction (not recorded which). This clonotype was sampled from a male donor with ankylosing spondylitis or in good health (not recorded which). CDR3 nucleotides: TGCAGTGCTAGTCAACAGGGGAAGGCTGGAAACACCATATATTTT. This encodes CSASQQGKAGNTIYF.